The 18 T cell receptor beta chains below were found in one sample sequenced in a study of cytomegalovirus exposure and HLA in healthy donors. Measured with immunoSEQ multiplex PCR; TCRdb has only the in-frame clones, and not every one. The sample has 170,000 or so clones; approximately 83% are singletons. Sequencing used PBMCs. The source is a woman between 18 and 29 years old in good health and CMV-seropositive.

This chain uses TRBV2 with TRBJ2-1, with D maybe TRBD2 (6 bases). This CDR3 has 11 residues. CDR1 SNHLY and CDR2 FYNNEI come from the germline V gene. The V end lost 6 bases, the J end lost 15 bases, and 15 bases lay between the germline ends. The CDR3: CASSETRTPFF. In nucleotides, the CDR3 is TGTGCCAGCAGCGAGACTAGGACTCCGTTCTTC.

The CDR3 nucleotides read TGTGCCAGCAGCCACCCCACGGGGACAGGGGAAGCTTTCTTT. This encodes CASSHPTGTGEAFF. The chain couples TRBV5-5 to TRBJ1-1, with 9 bases aligning to TRBD1. Germline CDR1 is SGHKS and CDR2 is YYEKEE (reference sequence). The CDR3 has 14 amino acids. After removal of 4 bases from V and 8 bases from J, the junction contained 9 bases not matched to a gene.

V and J are TRBV5-1 and TRBJ1-2, with 9 bases matching TRBD1. Germline-derived CDR1 and CDR2 are SGHRS and YFSETQ. Trimming cost V 4 bases and J 0 bases; bases outside gene matches: 4. The CDR3 is 15 residues long. The CDR3 DNA sequence: TGCGCCAGCAGCAGGACAGGGGCAACTAACTATGGCTACACCTTC. It encodes CASSRTGATNYGYTF.

The genes are TRBV5-5 and TRBJ2-6; TRBD2 matches at 7 bases. This CDR3 spans 14 amino acids. J gave up 0 bases and V 10 bases, and 4 bases lay outside the gene matches. The V gene's germline CDR1 is SGHKS and CDR2 YYEKEE (reference sequence). Here the CDR3 reads CAAGGGSGANVLTF. For the CDR3, the DNA is TGTGCCGCGGGCGGGGGCTCTGGGGCCAACGTCCTGACTTTC.

The chain combines TRBV5-6 with TRBJ2-6; D unclear. Germline V lookup: CDR1 SGHDT, CDR2 YYEEEE. V was cut by 3 bases and J by 0 bases, with 7 bases left in between. There are 15 residues in the CDR3. The CDR3 region has the DNA TGTGCCAGCAGCTCATCAAACTCTGGGGCCAACGTCCTGACTTTC. It is translated as CASSSSNSGANVLTF.

The chain couples TRBV27 to TRBJ2-7; D possibly corresponds to TRBD2 (5 bases). This CDR3 has 13 amino acids. Trimming removed 5 bases at V and 2 bases at J, with 10 bases between. Germline V gene sequence: CDR1 MNHEY, CDR2 SMNVEV (reference sequence). CDR3 bases: TGTGCCAGCAGTAGGGAGATTCCCTACGAGCAGTACTTC. Translation gives CASSREIPYEQYF.

This clone was detected a few times. CDR3 coding DNA: TGCGCCAGCAGCTTGGCGTTCTCTGCGTCAGATACGCAGTATTTT. Its translation: CASSLAFSASDTQYF. The V and J genes are TRBV5-1 and TRBJ2-3, with D unclear. The CDR3 covers 15 residues. The ends were cut back, 0 bases at V and 4 bases at J, with 12 bases in the middle. CDR1 is SGHRS and CDR2 is YFSETQ in the germline V gene.

This rearrangement joins TRBV27 to TRBJ1-6; D is unclear. V shed 0 bases and J shed 7 bases, with 10 bases lying between them. The CDR3 extends over 15 amino acids. CDR1 is MNHEY, CDR2 SMNVEV, per germline (reference sequence). The CDR3 reads CASSLSGAGNSPLHF. In nucleotides, the CDR3 is TGTGCCAGCAGTTTATCCGGTGCAGGAAATTCACCCCTCCACTTT.

The chain links TRBV7-9 to TRBJ1-2; no clear D. The germline CDR1 and CDR2 sequences are SEHNR and FQNEAQ (reference sequence). V lost 1 base and J 3 bases, leaving 12 bases between the germline ends. The CDR3 has 15 amino acids. CDR3 loop: CASSLERTSYYGYTF. The DNA of the CDR3 is TGTGCCAGCAGCTTAGAACGCACATCTTACTATGGCTACACCTTC. The whole variable domain, filled in from reference TRBV7-9 and TRBJ1-2, reads DTGVSQNPRHKITKRGQNVTFRCDPISEHNRLYWYRQTLGQGPEFLTYFQNEAQLEKSRLLSDRFSAERPKGSFSTLEIQRTEQGDSAMYLCASSLERTSYYGYTFGSGTRLTVV.

This rearrangement joins TRBV18 to TRBJ1-6; TRBD1 matches at 10 bases. The CDR3 covers 16 residues. V lost 4 bases, J lost 8 bases, and 8 bases stayed unmatched. CDR1 KGHSH and CDR2 LQKENI come from the germline V gene. In DNA form, the CDR3 reads TGTGCCAGCTCACTAACGACAGGGGGCCGTGATTCACCCCTCCACTTT. Its translation is CASSLTTGGRDSPLHF.

The rearrangement links TRBV4-1 to TRBJ2-5; a weak D match, TRBD2 (7 bases). The germline V and J ends were trimmed by 8 bases and 5 bases, with 15 bases remaining between them. There are 13 residues in the CDR3. Germline V gene lookup returns CDR1 MGHRA and CDR2 YSYEKL. The CDR3, as DNA: TGCGCCAGCGGGGGGGGGCCCCGGGAGACCCAGTACTTC. It encodes CASGGGPRETQYF.

This chain joins TRBV29-1 and TRBJ2-3; 7 nucleotides line up with TRBD1. The CDR3 length is 14 residues. Germline assignment: CDR1 SQVTM and CDR2 ANQGSEA. V gave up 7 bases and J gave up 0 bases; unmatched junction bases: 7. Here the CDR3 DNA reads TGCAGCGGGAAACCGGGACAGAGCACAGATACGCAGTATTTT. Residues: CSGKPGQSTDTQYF.

V gene TRBV2 combines with J gene TRBJ1-6, with D uncertain. The V end was cut by 7 bases, the J end by 7 bases, with 14 bases between. Per germline, CDR1 SNHLY and CDR2 FYNNEI. The CDR3 is 14 amino acids. This chain's CDR3 is CASITWRGNSPLHF. Here the CDR3 DNA reads TGTGCCAGCATCACTTGGAGAGGGAATTCACCCCTCCACTTT.

J is TRBJ1-1 and V is TRBV4-1, with TRBD1 matching 8 bases. Per germline, CDR1 MGHRA and CDR2 YSYEKL. The CDR3 is 17 amino acids. Germline trimming cut 0 bases from V and 1 base from J; bases unmatched to any gene: 7. This chain's CDR3 is CASSQETGQVGNTEAFF. Here the CDR3 DNA reads TGCGCCAGCAGCCAAGAAACGGGACAGGTCGGGAACACTGAAGCTTTCTTT.

The chain combines TRBV2 with TRBJ2-1; D is ambiguous. Germline V gives CDR1 SNHLY, CDR2 FYNNEI. The V end was cut by 2 bases, the J end by 6 bases, with 8 bases between. The CDR3 contains 13 residues. The CDR3 here is CASSERGVNEQFF. The CDR3 DNA sequence: TGTGCCAGCAGTGAACGAGGCGTCAATGAGCAGTTCTTC.

This chain links TRBV18 with TRBJ1-1; tentative D call: TRBD1 (5 bases). V was cut by 6 bases and J by 5 bases, with 16 bases left in between. The CDR3 runs 14 residues. Germline V gene data show CDR1 as KGHSH and CDR2 as LQKENI. The DNA of the CDR3 is TGTGCCAGCTCTCTTCAGGGTCCTTCAACTGAAGCTTTCTTT. It specifies CASSLQGPSTEAFF.

This chain uses TRBV5-1 with TRBJ1-2; no definite D call. V dropped 2 bases and J dropped 2 bases, with 7 bases sitting between them. This CDR3 is 13 amino acids long. In germline, CDR1 is SGHRS, CDR2 YFSETQ. CDR3 coding DNA: TGCGCCAGCAGCTTATCGGGGAACTATGGCTACACCTTC. Residues: CASSLSGNYGYTF.

The chain carries TRBV27 and TRBJ2-7; D is perhaps TRBD2 (5 bases). Germline lookup yields CDR1 MNHEY and CDR2 SMNVEV (reference sequence). CDR3 length: 15 residues. V was cut by 7 bases and J by 3 bases, with 19 bases left in between. CDR3 coding DNA: TGTGCCAGCATGGACTTATCCCGACGGAACTACGAGCAGTACTTC. The encoded protein is CASMDLSRRNYEQYF.